This T cell receptor (beta chain) comes out of a study of radiation and T cells in renal cell carcinoma. Clones were read by immunoSEQ multiplex PCR, and TCRdb kept only the in-frame ones, dropping some. The repertoire consists of approximately 150,000 clones, with roughly 83% occurring once and the leading ten covering 20% to 25%. The sample's time point: baseline pretreatment blood. Treatment in this sample: 15 Gy SBRT to primary tumor, nephrectomy 4 weeks later. Radiation-treated patients gave blood at baseline, week 2 and week 4. This renal cell carcinoma was of the clear cell type. Study conclusions and caveats: Top tumor clonotypes rose in blood 2 weeks post-radiation, then contracted.

Points on this clone: The antigen remains undetermined.

The germline V and J ends were trimmed by 0 bases and 2 bases, with 6 bases remaining between them. In germline, CDR1 is LNHDA, CDR2 SQIVND (reference sequence). CDR3 length: 14 amino acids. This receptor was obtained from a woman in her forties or fifties with renal cell carcinoma. V and J are TRBV19 and TRBJ2-3; D uncertain. The sample consisted of blood, taken from a patient whose treatment included radiotherapy and nephrectomy. The CDR3 protein is CASSIDTYTDTQYF. As DNA, the CDR3 is TGTGCCAGTAGTATAGACACTTACACAGATACGCAGTATTTT.